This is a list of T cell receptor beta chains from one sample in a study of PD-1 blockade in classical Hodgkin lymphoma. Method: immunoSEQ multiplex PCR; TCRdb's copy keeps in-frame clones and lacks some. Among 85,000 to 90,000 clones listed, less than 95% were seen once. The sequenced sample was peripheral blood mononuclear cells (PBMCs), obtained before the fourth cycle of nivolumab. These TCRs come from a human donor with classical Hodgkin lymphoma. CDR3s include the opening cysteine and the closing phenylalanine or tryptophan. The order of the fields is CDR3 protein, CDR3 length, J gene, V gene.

CASSNNQALRDYGYTF | 16 | TRBJ1-2 | TRBV4-1
CASSLVRTETQYF | 13 | TRBJ2-5 | TRBV7-2
CASSLALGQPYEQYF | 15 | TRBJ2-7 | TRBV5-1
CASSDPMVPGQGNEKLFF | 18 | TRBJ1-4 | TRBV6-1
CASSLGAGRQGGSPLHF | 17 | TRBJ1-6 | TRBV5-5
CASSQSTGQETQYF | 14 | TRBJ2-5 | TRBV23-1
CASSPGTYTEAFF | 13 | TRBJ1-1 | TRBV18
CASSVSGLAQFF | 12 | TRBJ2-1 | TRBV28
CASSLARDGNTEAFF | 15 | TRBJ1-1 | TRBV7-2
CASSATGRGWFVDGYTF | 17 | TRBJ1-2 | TRBV19
CASSDLWQGSNYGYTF | 16 | TRBJ1-2 | TRBV2
CASSLALVAGPNEKLFF | 17 | TRBJ1-4 | TRBV7-8
CSAGGQEAFF | 10 | TRBJ1-1 | TRBV29-1
CASSPLSTEAFF | 12 | TRBJ1-1 | TRBV7-7
CASSKGSTEAFF | 12 | TRBJ1-1 | TRBV2
CASSLGYEQFF | 11 | TRBJ2-1 | TRBV11-3
CASSSQLATNEKLFF | 15 | TRBJ1-4 | TRBV6-5